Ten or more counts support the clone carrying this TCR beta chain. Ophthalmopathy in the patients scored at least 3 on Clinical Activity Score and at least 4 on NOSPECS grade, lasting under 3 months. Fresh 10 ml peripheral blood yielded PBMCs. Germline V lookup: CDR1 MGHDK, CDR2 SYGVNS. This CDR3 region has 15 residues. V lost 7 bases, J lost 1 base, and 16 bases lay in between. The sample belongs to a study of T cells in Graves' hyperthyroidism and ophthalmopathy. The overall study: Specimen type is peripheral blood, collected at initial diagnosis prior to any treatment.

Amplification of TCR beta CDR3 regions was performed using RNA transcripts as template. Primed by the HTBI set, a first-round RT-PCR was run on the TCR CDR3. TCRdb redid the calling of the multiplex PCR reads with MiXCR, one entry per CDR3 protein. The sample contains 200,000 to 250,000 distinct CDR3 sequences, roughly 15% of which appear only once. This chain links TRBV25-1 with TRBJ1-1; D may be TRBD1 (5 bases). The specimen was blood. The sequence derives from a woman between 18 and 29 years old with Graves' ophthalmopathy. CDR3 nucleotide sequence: TGTGCCAGCACCCCAGGGTTAGGGAGGAACACTGAAGCTTTCTTT. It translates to CASTPGLGRNTEAFF.